The entry below describes one T cell receptor beta chain. As yet, its antigen is unknown. This record comes from a study of T-cell memory formation after mild COVID-19. Study-wide results and limits: Confirmation was lacking for SARS-CoV-2 specificity of second-wave clones that peaked on day 37. CD4+ contracting clones were found mainly in CM and EM, and CD8+ ones in EMRA.

Germline CDR1 SGHRS, CDR2 YFSETQ. J lost 1 base, V lost 4 bases, and 7 bases had no gene match. The CDR3 extends over 15 amino acids. The TCR alpha and TCR beta cDNA libraries, bearing sample barcodes and UMIs, were generated by 5'RACE using constant-segment primers. TCRdb processed the 5' RACE reads anew with MiXCR; each CDR3 protein has one entry. The data show 150,000 to 200,000 distinct CDR3 sequences, less than 20% seen once. The sample consisted of PBMCs or a T cell subset sorted from them (not recorded which). This rearrangement joins TRBV5-1 to TRBJ2-7; 8 nucleotides agree with TRBD2. This sequence originates from a man aged 18 to 35 who had mild COVID-19 (a few samples of this study predate the infection). Cell type and time point are not known. This CDR3 is CASSPSAGESYEQYF. The CDR3 DNA follows: TGCGCCAGCAGCCCCTCAGCGGGGGAGTCCTACGAGCAGTACTTC.